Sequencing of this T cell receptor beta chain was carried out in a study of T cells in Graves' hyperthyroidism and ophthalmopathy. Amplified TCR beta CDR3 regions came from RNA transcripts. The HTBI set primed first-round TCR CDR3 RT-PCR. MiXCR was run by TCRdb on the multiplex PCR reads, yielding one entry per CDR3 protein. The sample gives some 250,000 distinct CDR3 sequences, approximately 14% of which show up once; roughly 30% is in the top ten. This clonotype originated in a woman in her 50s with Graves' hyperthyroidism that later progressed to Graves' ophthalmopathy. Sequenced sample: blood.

CDR3 coding DNA: TGTGCCAGCAGCTTAGGGACTACTAACAATGAGCAGTTCTTC. Its translation is CASSLGTTNNEQFF. This chain uses TRBV7-9 with TRBJ2-1; weak D call: TRBD2 (6 bases). The CDR3 totals 14 residues. Looked up from germline, CDR1 is SEHNR and CDR2 is FQNEAQ (reference sequence). V lost 1 base and J 5 bases, leaving 9 bases between the germline ends. Full variable domain (remainder filled in from reference TRBV7-9 and TRBJ2-1): DTGVSQNPRHKITKRGQNVTFRCDPISEHNRLYWYRQTLGQGPEFLTYFQNEAQLEKSRLLSDRFSAERPKGSFSTLEIQRTEQGDSAMYLCASSLGTTNNEQFFGPGTRLTVL.